This T cell receptor (beta chain) appears in the sequencing data of a study of T-cell reconstitution after alpha-beta-depleted transplantation in children (dated by TCRdb to the mid-2010s). Regarding the study in general: Using TCR repertoire profiling, the study quantitatively followed how T-cell immune reconstitution unfolded in children after TCRalphabeta/CD19-depleted allogeneic hematopoietic cell transplantation.

The receptor library was made with PCR. Sequencing used an Illumina HiSeq 2500. TCR libraries were prepared with molecular barcoding, using unique molecular identifiers to normalize TCRbeta repertoire quantification. TCRdb reran the public reads through fastp at Q25 and MiXCR, keeping productive beta chains. Here each entry gathers all rows of one CDR3 protein and keeps the most common genes and DNA. In this sample the table shows hundreds of thousands of distinct CDR3 sequences, around 13% of which occur a single time. The ten biggest clones cover roughly 0.84% of the sample. Study-level results and caveats: The apparently early recovery of alphabetaT-cell counts about two months after transplant reportedly depended on only several hundred rapidly expanded clones that came from non-depleted graft cells. Over subsequent months, a decline in hyperexpanded clone frequencies was noted, and after one year, T-cell counts and TCRbeta diversity were mostly ascribed to newly produced T cells. In some patients, the high TCRbeta diversity seen at day 60 was put down to recipient T cells and intrathymic progenitors that had survived conditioning.

Its CDR3 holds 11 amino acids, cysteine through phenylalanine. The read is trimmed to its CDR3 DNA, 33 bases read in frame from base 1. V lost 1 base and J lost 8 bases; the stretch between them is 5 bases long. The germline V gene yields SGHTA for CDR1 and FQGNSA for CDR2. This clonotype has a count of ten or more. There is no known antigen for this receptor. It has no much larger one-base neighbor in the sample; base qualities were not kept. The treatment or condition tag for this specimen amounts to: allogeneic hematopoietic cell transplantation with graft depleted of TCRalphabeta T cells and CD19 B cells. The children who served as transplant recipients had been given grafts of TCRalphabeta/CD19-depleted allogeneic hematopoietic cells.

Rearrangement joined TRBV7-2 to TRBJ1-1; too little of a D gene remains to name it. Material: PBMCs, obtained before TCRalphabeta/CD19-depleted stem cell transplant. The clonotype originates from a girl aged 2-10 years with congenital amegakaryocytic thrombocytopenia, due to receive a stem cell transplant. The base sequence is TGTGCCAGCAGCTTAGACGGGGAAGCTTTCTTT. Its amino acids are CASSLDGEAFF.